Below are 21 T cell receptor beta chains sequenced from a single sample in a study of cytomegalovirus exposure and HLA in healthy donors. PCR was performed using 60 Vbeta and 13 Jbeta primers. Sequencing used immunoSEQ multiplex PCR; TCRdb keeps in-frame clones, though not all of them. This table has about 200,000 clones, 65% to 80% appearing once. The sample comprised PBMCs. The source is a man in his forties in good health and CMV-seronegative.

This chain joins TRBV7-2 and TRBJ2-7; 8 nucleotides match TRBD2. The CDR3 runs 15 residues. Germline V gene lookup returns CDR1 SGHTA and CDR2 FQGNSA. V lost 4 bases, J lost 3 bases, and 8 bases stayed unmatched. The CDR3 DNA reads TGTGCCAGCAGCTCCGACGGGGGGGGTATCTACGAGCAGTACTTC. This sequence encodes CASSSDGGGIYEQYF.

This clone occurred once. This chain connects TRBV29-1 to TRBJ2-3; 11 bases match TRBD1. The ends lost 4 bases at V and 4 bases at J; junction bases unmatched: 4. CDR1 and CDR2 (germline): SQVTM, ANQGSEA. The CDR3 sequence is 14 residues long. CDR3 loop: CSVVGTGGSDTQYF. Here the CDR3 DNA reads TGCAGCGTTGTAGGGACAGGGGGATCAGATACGCAGTATTTT.

This chain joins TRBV6-5 and TRBJ1-5, with D perhaps TRBD1 (6 bases). Between the trimmed V and J ends, which lost 7 bases and 2 bases, there was a span of 15 bases. This CDR3 region has 15 residues. Germline CDR1 MNHEY, CDR2 SVGAGI. CDR3 region: CASKRRTVGNQPQHF. The CDR3 nucleotides read TGTGCCAGCAAAAGGCGGACAGTCGGCAATCAGCCCCAGCATTTT.

This clone has a single count. The chain combines TRBV5-1 with TRBJ2-2; tentatively, D is TRBD2 (5 bases). Germline V gene sequence: CDR1 SGHRS, CDR2 YFSETQ. The CDR3 extends over 13 amino acids. V shed 5 bases and J shed 6 bases, with 11 bases lying between them. DNA of the CDR3: TGCGCCAGCAGTGGAGGTACCGCCGGGGAGCTGTTTTTT. Its translation: CASSGGTAGELFF. The whole variable domain, remainder taken from reference TRBV5-1 and TRBJ2-2, is KAGVTQTPRYLIKTRGQQVTLSCSPISGHRSVSWYQQTPGQGLQFLFEYFSETQRNKGNFPGRFSGRQFSNSRSEMNVSTLELGDSALYLCASSGGTAGELFFGEGSRLTVL.

The V and J genes are TRBV28 and TRBJ2-5; a possible D gene is TRBD1 (5 bases). The J call may be incorrect, as the DNA end agrees better with TRBJ2-7. Germline V lookup: CDR1 MDHEN, CDR2 SYDVKM. This CDR3 is 14 amino acids long. The CDR3 sequence is CASSFRQGSYEQYF. CDR3 DNA sequence: TGTGCCAGCAGTTTTCGTCAGGGAAGCTACGAGCAGTACTTC.

V and J are TRBV5-4 and TRBJ2-3, with 7 bases fitting TRBD2. Trimming cost V 7 bases and J 5 bases; bases outside gene matches: 7. CDR3 size: 13 residues. CDR1 SGHNT and CDR2 YYREEE come from the germline V gene (reference sequence). DNA for the CDR3: TGTGCCAGCGCCCGGGGGGAAAGAGATACGCAGTATTTT. It encodes CASARGERDTQYF.

V gene TRBV18 combines with J gene TRBJ2-1; 10 bases are a match to TRBD1. The CDR3 runs 15 residues. The V gene's germline CDR1 is KGHSH and CDR2 LQKENI. Unmatched junction bases numbered 3, after V lost 2 bases and J lost 5 bases. The CDR3 spells CASSPGTGADNEQFF. The CDR3 DNA reads TGTGCCAGCTCACCAGGGACAGGGGCCGACAATGAGCAGTTCTTC.

This chain connects TRBV25-1 to TRBJ2-2; no clear D gene. Per the germline V gene, CDR1 is MGHDK and CDR2 is SYGVNS. V was cut by 1 base and J by 4 bases, with 7 bases left in between. The CDR3 runs 14 residues. The CDR3 sequence is CASSESPRTGELFF. The CDR3 DNA is TGTGCCAGCAGTGAATCCCCCCGCACCGGGGAGCTGTTTTTT.

The CDR3 DNA reads TGTGCCAGCAGCTTAGACACGGACAGGGGAATGAATGAGCAGTTCTTC. Translation: CASSLDTDRGMNEQFF. V usage is TRBV11-3 and J usage is TRBJ2-1; 9 bases are a match to TRBD1. CDR1 is SGHNT, CDR2 YENEEA, per germline. The CDR3 covers 16 residues. With 0 bases clipped from V and 7 bases from J, the junction kept 7 bases outside the gene matches. The whole variable domain, filled in from reference TRBV11-3 and TRBJ2-1, reads EAGVVQSPRYKIIEKKQPVAFWCNPISGHNTLYWYLQNLGQGPELLIRYENEEAVDDSQLPKDRFSAERLKGVDSTLKIQPAELGDSAVYLCASSLDTDRGMNEQFFGPGTRLTVL.

This clone has just a few counts. The chain uses TRBV2 and TRBJ1-1, with D maybe TRBD1 (6 bases). The CDR3 is 12 residues long. V was clipped by 7 bases and J by 6 bases, with 12 bases between them. Germline-derived CDR1 and CDR2 are SNHLY and FYNNEI. The CDR3 region has the DNA TGTGCCAGCATACAGGGATTCGCTGAAGCTTTCTTT. Its translation: CASIQGFAEAFF.

This chain joins TRBV10-3 and TRBJ1-6; possibly TRBD1 for D (6 bases). Trimming took off 1 base at V and 9 bases at J, with 16 bases between the two ends. CDR1 and CDR2 (germline): ENHRY, SYGVKD. The CDR3 has 16 amino acids. CDR3 nucleotides: TGTGCCATCAGTGAGTGGCCGGGACATGAGGGTTCACCCCTCCACTTT. Encoded protein: CAISEWPGHEGSPLHF.

This clone was picked up one time. The CDR3 DNA reads as TGCGCCAGCAGCTTGGCGGGCGGGAGTTCCTACAATGAGCAGTTCTTC. Translated: CASSLAGGSSYNEQFF. The rearrangement joins TRBV5-1 to TRBJ2-1, with 7 bases identical to TRBD2. CDR1 and CDR2 (germline): SGHRS, YFSETQ. The junction had 4 bases not matched to a gene; V was cut back by 0 bases and J by 1 base. CDR3 length: 16 residues. Based on the CDR3 plus reference TRBV5-1 and TRBJ2-1, the full variable domain is KAGVTQTPRYLIKTRGQQVTLSCSPISGHRSVSWYQQTPGQGLQFLFEYFSETQRNKGNFPGRFSGRQFSNSRSEMNVSTLELGDSALYLCASSLAGGSSYNEQFFGPGTRLTVL.

This chain uses TRBV4-3 with TRBJ1-1; perhaps TRBD1 as D (5 bases). V shed 4 bases and J shed 0 bases, with 15 bases lying between them. The length of the CDR3 is 16 residues. In germline, CDR1 is LGHNA, CDR2 YSLEER. This CDR3 is CASSRRATGMNTEAFF. DNA of the CDR3: TGCGCCAGCAGCCGCAGAGCAACAGGCATGAACACTGAAGCTTTCTTT.

This clone has only one observation. The CDR3 here is CASSSMARDGYTF. The CDR3 region has the DNA TGCGCCAGCAGCTCCATGGCCAGGGATGGCTACACCTTC. This sequence joins TRBV5-1 and TRBJ1-2; tentative D call: TRBD1 (5 bases). Germline V gene lookup returns CDR1 SGHRS and CDR2 YFSETQ. The V end was cut by 3 bases, the J end by 6 bases, with 12 bases between. The CDR3 runs to 13 residues.

The rearrangement joins TRBV7-9 to TRBJ1-3; D gene uncertain. The germline CDR1 and CDR2 sequences are SEHNR and FQNEAQ (reference sequence). With 4 bases removed from V and 0 bases from J, the gap between germline ends came to 7 bases. This CDR3 is 14 amino acids long. CDR3 DNA sequence: TGTGCCAGCAGCTGGGAGAGCTCTGGAAACACCATATATTTT. Its protein is CASSWESSGNTIYF.

CDR3 nucleotides: TGTGCCAGCTCACCATTGGCAGGGGGGAACACTGAAGCTTTCTTT. Protein sequence: CASSPLAGGNTEAFF. This chain uses TRBV18 with TRBJ1-1; 7 bases fit TRBD1. Germline lookup yields CDR1 KGHSH and CDR2 LQKENI. CDR3 length equals 15 residues. With 2 bases clipped from V and 1 base from J, the junction kept 4 bases outside the gene matches.

This clone was seen many times. The chain employs TRBV5-6 and TRBJ2-6; D is unclear. CDR3 size: 18 residues. CDR1 and CDR2 from the germline V gene are SGHDT and YYEEEE. The germline V and J ends were trimmed by 4 bases and 0 bases, with 17 bases remaining between them. The CDR3 coding sequence is TGTGCCAGCAGCGCCGGTTGGAGAGGAAACTCTGGGGCCAACGTCCTGACTTTC. Translated, it gives CASSAGWRGNSGANVLTF.

This clone was counted a few times. For the CDR3, the DNA is TGTGCCAGCAGGCCCCTTATCAGGGGGGCCGAGCAGTACTTC. It specifies CASRPLIRGAEQYF. This chain links TRBV10-3 with TRBJ2-7, with D maybe TRBD1 (7 bases). This CDR3 is built from 14 residues. The ends were cut back, 10 bases at V and 6 bases at J, with 22 bases in the middle. The germline CDR1 and CDR2 sequences are ENHRY and SYGVKD.

The rearrangement joins TRBV7-6 to TRBJ1-5; D is unclear. This CDR3 contains 14 residues. Germline values: CDR1 SGHVS, CDR2 FNYEAQ. The V gene lost 0 bases and the J gene lost 4 bases, with 7 bases spanning the gap. This chain's CDR3 is CASSLASGNQPQHF. The DNA of the CDR3 is TGTGCCAGCAGCTTAGCATCCGGTAATCAGCCCCAGCATTTT.

This chain uses TRBV6-1 with TRBJ2-3; 10 bases align to TRBD2. V lost 4 bases, J lost 0 bases, and 1 base stayed unmatched. This CDR3 is built from 15 residues. Germline CDR1 is MNHNS and CDR2 is SASEGT. The CDR3 nucleotides are TGTGCCAGCAGTGGTAGCGGGGGGAGCACAGATACGCAGTATTTT. This gives the protein CASSGSGGSTDTQYF.

V gene TRBV7-9 combines with J gene TRBJ2-7, with 8 bases identical to TRBD1. V lost 6 bases to trimming and J lost 1 base; unmatched junction nucleotides: 5. The germline V gene has CDR1 SEHNR and CDR2 FQNEAQ (reference sequence). The CDR3 has 14 amino acids. CDR3 sequence (DNA): TGTGCCAGCAGTCGGACAGGGAGTTCCTACGAGCAGTACTTC. Encoded protein: CASSRTGSSYEQYF.